The 27 T cell receptor beta chains listed next were all sequenced from one sample in a study of blood T cell repertoires in COVID-19. Clones were read by immunoSEQ multiplex PCR, and TCRdb kept only the in-frame ones, dropping some. The data contain about 150,000 clones, 75% to 85% of them singletons. Material for sequencing was peripheral blood. These receptors were taken from a woman aged 45 to 65 in a cohort sampled during active or convalescent COVID-19.

This clone was seen once. This chain joins TRBV6-5 and TRBJ2-7, with 8 bases lining up with TRBD1. This CDR3 has 14 amino acids. Trimming removed 5 bases from V and 0 bases from J; junction bases left unmatched: 3. Germline assignment: CDR1 MNHEY and CDR2 SVGAGI. The CDR3 sequence is CASSRDRTSYEQYF. Written as DNA, the CDR3 is TGTGCCAGCAGTCGGGACAGGACCTCCTACGAGCAGTACTTC.

The chain links TRBV19 to TRBJ2-3; the D gene is possibly TRBD2 (7 bases). From germline, CDR1 is LNHDA and CDR2 SQIVND (reference sequence). V was trimmed by 5 bases and J by 5 bases, leaving 11 bases between them. The CDR3 is made up of 13 amino acids. The CDR3 region has the DNA TGTGCCAGTAGTCGGGGGGCGCAAGATACGCAGTATTTT. It yields the protein CASSRGAQDTQYF. The entire variable domain, with the rest obtained from reference TRBV19 and TRBJ2-3, is as follows: DGGITQSPKYLFRKEGQNVTLSCEQNLNHDAMYWYRQDPGQGLRLIYYSQIVNDFQKGDIAEGYSVSREKKESFPLTVTSAQKNPTAFYLCASSRGAQDTQYFGPGTRLTVL.

The chain recombines TRBV2 with TRBJ1-2; D may be TRBD1 (5 bases). CDR1 and CDR2 (germline): SNHLY, FYNNEI. CDR3 size: 13 residues. Trimming took off 2 bases at V and 6 bases at J, with 10 bases between the two ends. The CDR3 region has the DNA TGTGCCAGCAGTGAAAACCGCAGGGATGGCTACACCTTC. Its protein is CASSENRRDGYTF.

This clone has ten or more counts. The genes are TRBV4-2 and TRBJ2-7, with D possibly being TRBD1 (5 bases). Germline V gives CDR1 LGHNA, CDR2 YNFKEQ. V lost 0 bases to trimming and J lost 0 bases, with 9 bases between them. CDR3 length: 15 amino acids. CDR3 loop: CASSQEETASYEQYF. As DNA, the CDR3 is TGTGCCAGCAGCCAAGAGGAGACAGCCTCCTACGAGCAGTACTTC.

The genes are TRBV27 and TRBJ1-1, with 9 bases lining up with TRBD1. The ends lost 5 bases at V and 3 bases at J; junction bases unmatched: 7. This CDR3 has 15 residues. Germline lookup yields CDR1 MNHEY and CDR2 SMNVEV (reference sequence). CDR3 in DNA: TGTGCCAGCAGTCCGCAAGGACAGGGGTACACTGAAGCTTTCTTT. Encoded protein: CASSPQGQGYTEAFF.

The J gene is TRBJ2-7, the V gene TRBV29-1, with TRBD2 identical over 7 bases. Germline loops: CDR1 SQVTM, CDR2 ANQGSEA. The CDR3 covers 14 residues. V gave up 4 bases and J gave up 0 bases; unmatched junction bases: 6. This chain's CDR3 is CSVAARGSSYEQYF. Written as DNA, the CDR3 is TGCAGCGTTGCTGCGCGGGGGAGCTCCTACGAGCAGTACTTC.

This clone was detected a few times. This chain connects TRBV13 to TRBJ2-7, with 7 bases lining up with TRBD1. Germline values: CDR1 PRHDT, CDR2 FYEKMQ (reference sequence). The CDR3 is 12 residues long. The V gene end was trimmed by 5 bases and the J gene end by 4 bases; junction bases not matched to a gene: 2. Here the CDR3 reads CASSTRGYEQYF. As DNA, the CDR3 is TGTGCCAGCAGCACCAGGGGGTACGAGCAGTACTTC. Combining the CDR3 with reference TRBV13 and TRBJ2-7 gives the whole variable domain AAGVIQSPRHLIKEKRETATLKCYPIPRHDTVYWYQQGPGQDPQFLISFYEKMQSDKGSIPDRFSAQQFSDYHSELNMSSLELGDSALYFCASSTRGYEQYFGPGTRLTVT.

The chain combines TRBV4-3 with TRBJ1-1, with D perhaps matching TRBD1 (6 bases). The CDR3 runs 22 residues. Germline CDR1 and CDR2: LGHNA and YSLEER. V was shortened by 0 bases and J by 0 bases, with 29 bases between the two germline ends. The CDR3 is CASSQEVSLPGYRDLLNTEAFF. CDR3 coding DNA: TGCGCCAGCAGCCAAGAAGTCTCTTTACCGGGATACAGGGACCTCTTGAACACTGAAGCTTTCTTT.

CDR3 sequence (DNA): TGTGCCATCAGTGCCCAGGGACAAGAGACCCAGTACTTC. This codes for CAISAQGQETQYF. The chain employs TRBV10-3 and TRBJ2-5; the D gene is possibly TRBD1 (5 bases). V was cut by 4 bases and J by 2 bases, with 8 bases left in between. Germline V gives CDR1 ENHRY, CDR2 SYGVKD. The CDR3 runs 13 residues.

The genes are TRBV6-6 and TRBJ1-1; tentatively, D is TRBD1 (6 bases). Germline assignment: CDR1 MNHNY and CDR2 SVGAGI (reference sequence). The CDR3 has 13 amino acids. Deletions cut 5 bases from V and 3 bases from J, with 10 bases between. This CDR3 reads CASSPWGHTEAFF. CDR3 nucleotide sequence: TGTGCCAGCAGTCCCTGGGGGCACACTGAAGCTTTCTTT.

The chain links TRBV7-2 to TRBJ1-1; D is perhaps TRBD1 (6 bases). The CDR3 contains 14 residues. The V end was cut by 2 bases, the J end by 4 bases, with 11 bases between. Germline lookup yields CDR1 SGHTA and CDR2 FQGNSA. The CDR3 protein is CASSLQGYVTEAFF. The CDR3 nucleotides are TGTGCCAGCAGCTTACAGGGGTACGTCACTGAAGCTTTCTTT.

This clone was picked up one time. This chain connects TRBV5-1 to TRBJ2-1, with D possibly matching TRBD2 (5 bases). This CDR3 has 13 amino acids. V lost 5 bases and J lost 8, with 14 bases in between. Germline V CDR1 and CDR2: SGHRS, YFSETQ. CDR3 nucleotides: TGCGCCAGCAGTGGTGGGGAGTGGGATGAGCAGTTCTTC. Its translation is CASSGGEWDEQFF.

The chain uses TRBV7-8 and TRBJ2-4; 9 bases align to TRBD1. Germline V CDR1 and CDR2: SGHVS, FQNEAQ. V was clipped by 5 bases and J by 3 bases; unmatched bases: 2. This CDR3 is built from 14 residues. The chain's CDR3 is CASSPGQGKNIQYF. In DNA, the CDR3 is TGTGCCAGCAGCCCGGGACAGGGCAAAAACATTCAGTACTTC.

The chain carries TRBV2 and TRBJ1-5, with unresolved D. V was clipped by 7 bases and J by 2 bases, with 12 bases between them. Germline V gene sequence: CDR1 SNHLY, CDR2 FYNNEI. There are 14 residues in the CDR3. As DNA, the CDR3 is TGTGCCAGCAAGCCGGAGGTAGGCAATCAGCCCCAGCATTTT. Translated, it gives CASKPEVGNQPQHF.

The V and J genes are TRBV19 and TRBJ1-5, with TRBD1 matching over 7 bases. Germline V gene sequence: CDR1 LNHDA, CDR2 SQIVND (reference sequence). J lost 5 bases, V lost 6 bases, and 7 bases had no gene match. The CDR3 sequence is 14 residues long. The CDR3 region has the DNA TGTGCCAGTAGCCACTGGGGACAGCATCAGCCCCAGCATTTT. It codes for CASSHWGQHQPQHF.

This clone occurred once. The CDR3, as DNA: TGTGCCACCAGCAGAGACGTTCAGCCCCAGCATTTT. As protein: CATSRDVQPQHF. The chain employs TRBV15 and TRBJ1-5; the D is unclear. The CDR3 length is 12 residues. The V gene lost 0 bases and the J gene lost 6 bases, with 3 bases spanning the gap. CDR1 is LNHNV and CDR2 is YYDKDF in the germline V gene (reference sequence).

This clone appeared a single time. J is TRBJ2-1 and V is TRBV24-1, with D possibly being TRBD2 (5 bases). V lost 3 bases, J lost 10 bases, and 12 bases lay in between. CDR3 length: 13 amino acids. The germline CDR1 and CDR2 sequences are KGHDR and SFDVKD. Here the CDR3 reads CATSDVGREEQFF. The CDR3 nucleotides read TGTGCCACCAGTGATGTTGGAAGGGAGGAGCAGTTCTTC.

V and J are TRBV10-3 and TRBJ2-1; 9 positions match TRBD1. CDR3 size: 14 residues. CDR1 ENHRY and CDR2 SYGVKD come from the germline V gene. The V gene end was trimmed by 10 bases and the J gene end by 6 bases; junction bases not matched to a gene: 10. DNA of the CDR3: TGTGCCACCGACCCGGGACAGGGTTCCAATGAGCAGTTCTTC. As protein: CATDPGQGSNEQFF.

The J gene is TRBJ2-1, the V gene TRBV6-6; D perhaps matches TRBD2 (6 bases). The CDR3 is 14 amino acids. V gave up 8 bases and J gave up 1 base, with 12 bases separating them. Germline-derived CDR1 and CDR2 are MNHNY and SVGAGI (reference sequence). For the CDR3, the DNA is TGTGCCAGCGCCAGACTAGGTTCCTACAATGAGCAGTTCTTC. Translation gives CASARLGSYNEQFF.

A word on this clone: Additional DNA sequences in this sample encode the identical CDR3. The gene calls are TRBV9 and TRBJ1-2; a weak D match, TRBD1 (5 bases). The CDR3 runs 13 residues. V lost 0 bases to trimming and J lost 8 bases, with 11 bases between them. Per the germline V gene, CDR1 is SGDLS and CDR2 is YYNGEE. The CDR3 spells CASSVGRGYGYTF. In nucleotides, the CDR3 is TGTGCCAGCAGCGTAGGAAGGGGATACGGCTACACCTTC.

This sequence joins TRBV7-2 and TRBJ2-5, with D maybe TRBD2 (5 bases). V gave up 1 base and J gave up 4 bases, with 13 bases separating them. The CDR3 has 15 amino acids. Looked up from germline, CDR1 is SGHTA and CDR2 is FQGNSA. CDR3 loop: CASSLGGYPGETQYF. The CDR3 DNA is TGTGCCAGCAGCTTAGGCGGGTACCCGGGAGAGACCCAGTACTTC. Full variable domain (remainder filled in from reference TRBV7-2 and TRBJ2-5): GAGVSQSPSNKVTEKGKDVELRCDPISGHTALYWYRQSLGQGLEFLIYFQGNSAPDKSGLPSDRFSAERTGGSVSTLTIQRTQQEDSAVYLCASSLGGYPGETQYFGPGTRLLVL.

The chain recombines TRBV11-2 with TRBJ1-2; 10 nucleotides match TRBD1. The J segment lost 6 bases and the V segment lost 4 bases, leaving 14 bases of the junction unmatched. CDR1 and CDR2 (germline): SGHAT, FQNNGV. There are 17 residues in the CDR3. The CDR3 reads CASSSTAGDRGGDGYTF. DNA of the CDR3: TGTGCCAGCAGCTCGACGGCAGGGGACAGGGGTGGGGATGGCTACACCTTC.

The chain carries TRBV9 and TRBJ1-3, with D tentatively TRBD1 (5 bases). From germline, CDR1 is SGDLS and CDR2 YYNGEE. V was clipped by 3 bases and J by 0 bases, with 13 bases between them. This CDR3 comprises 16 residues. The CDR3 bases are TGTGCCAGCAGCGGAGACAGCAAAAGCTCTGGAAACACCATATATTTT. This encodes CASSGDSKSSGNTIYF.

Note on this clone: A junction boundary mismatches the germline segment, possibly from a read error. J is TRBJ1-1 and V is TRBV7-7; D may be TRBD1 (5 bases). Germline assignment: CDR1 SSHAT and CDR2 FNYEAQ (reference sequence). CDR3 size: 15 residues. Written as DNA, the CDR3 is TGTGCTAGCAGCTTAGTTAGGGGCAGGGACACTGAAGCTTTCTTT. Encoded protein: CASSLVRGRDTEAFF.

V and J are TRBV15 and TRBJ2-6, with D possibly being TRBD1 (5 bases). Germline-derived CDR1 and CDR2 are LNHNV and YYDKDF (reference sequence). V was clipped by 3 bases and J by 0 bases, with 6 bases between them. The CDR3 loop spans 15 amino acids. CDR3 sequence (DNA): TGTGCCACCAGCAGCAGGGACTCTGGGGCCAACGTCCTGACTTTC. Translated, it gives CATSSRDSGANVLTF.

This clone has a handful of counts. J is TRBJ2-6 and V is TRBV4-3; D may be TRBD1 (5 bases). Germline V CDR1 and CDR2: LGHNA, YSLEER. The CDR3 loop spans 19 amino acids. V lost 0 bases and J lost 0, with 15 bases in between. CDR3 in amino acids: CASSQDFRGIASGANVLTF. The CDR3, as DNA: TGCGCCAGCAGCCAAGATTTTAGGGGCATAGCCTCTGGGGCCAACGTCCTGACTTTC.

V is TRBV29-1 and J is TRBJ2-5; TRBD1 agrees at 12 bases. The germline gives CDR1 SQVTM, CDR2 ANQGSEA. Trimming took 6 bases from V and 6 from J; bases not matched to a gene: 11. The CDR3 has 15 amino acids. The CDR3 region is CSVEGQGAKGKTQYF. CDR3 DNA sequence: TGCAGCGTGGAGGGACAGGGGGCGAAGGGCAAGACCCAGTACTTC.